The 14 T cell receptor beta chains below all came from one sample that was sequenced in a study of tumor-infiltrating lymphocytes in oesophageal squamous cell carcinoma. MiXCR, run by TCRdb on the PCR reads, gives a single entry per CDR3 protein. The sample contains approximately 18,000 distinct CDR3 sequences, about 45% of which appear only once. The material sequenced was esophageal tumor tissue. The receptors derive from a male donor with esophageal squamous cell carcinoma.

This clonotype appeared many times. This chain joins TRBV27 and TRBJ2-7; no clear D gene. Germline CDR1 is MNHEY and CDR2 is SMNVEV (reference sequence). The V end was cut by 10 bases, the J end by 2 bases, with 15 bases between. The CDR3 covers 13 residues. The CDR3 nucleotides read TGTGCCACGCGCCCGTTGGGGACCTACGAGCAGTACTTC. This gives the protein CATRPLGTYEQYF.

The chain carries TRBV5-1 and TRBJ2-6; 7 bases fit TRBD1. Germline trimming cut 4 bases from V and 0 bases from J; bases unmatched to any gene: 7. Germline CDR1 reads SGHRS; CDR2 reads YFSETQ. The CDR3 runs to 17 residues. CDR3 residues: CASSRGTASSGANVLTF. Here the CDR3 DNA reads TGCGCCAGCAGCCGTGGGACAGCGAGCTCTGGGGCCAACGTCCTGACTTTC.

A word on this clonotype: The final CDR3 position lacks the conserved phenylalanine or tryptophan, pointing to a likely read error. The DNA is left out, because the CDR3 cannot be placed on it with certainty; the CDR3 is given as TCRdb lists it. The chain links TRBV11-3 to TRBJ2-3; the table assigns TRBD1, which was not confirmed against the DNA. The CDR3 is 18 amino acids in total, end residues counted. In germline, CDR1 is SGHNT, CDR2 YENEEA. The CDR3 here is CASSPRVGTAYNEQFFGP.

The chain uses TRBV7-9 and TRBJ2-4, with 10 bases matching TRBD1. The CDR3 consists of 14 residues. CDR1 SEHNR and CDR2 FQNEAQ come from the germline V gene (reference sequence). Trimming took 11 bases from V and 13 from J; bases not matched to a gene: 17. CDR3 coding DNA: TGTGCCTTGGCCCAGGGACAGGGGTCGTGGGCCCAGTACTTC. Translation: CALAQGQGSWAQYF. Complete variable domain (other parts from reference TRBV7-9 and TRBJ2-4): DTGVSQNPRHKITKRGQNVTFRCDPISEHNRLYWYRQTLGQGPEFLTYFQNEAQLEKSRLLSDRFSAERPKGSFSTLEIQRTEQGDSAMYLCALAQGQGSWAQYFGAGTRLSVL.

Relative to its sample, this clonotype is large. The chain recombines TRBV7-3 with TRBJ2-3, with 7 bases aligning to TRBD1. The CDR3 extends over 14 amino acids. Looked up from germline, CDR1 is SGHTA and CDR2 is FQGTGA. Trimming took 6 bases from V and 4 from J; bases not matched to a gene: 7. The DNA for the CDR3 is TGTGCCAGCAGTTCCGGACAGGTTGCAGATACGCAGTATTTT. Translation gives CASSSGQVADTQYF.

This clonotype was detected only a few times. The V and J genes are TRBV28 and TRBJ1-2; TRBD1 is a possible D gene (6 bases). With 2 bases removed from V and 6 bases from J, the gap between germline ends came to 19 bases. Germline V gene sequence: CDR1 MDHEN, CDR2 SYDVKM. This CDR3 spans 16 amino acids. The CDR3 DNA follows: TGTGCCAGCAGTTTAAAGTCGGGGGCGCTTCTTGATGGCTACACCTTC. Protein: CASSLKSGALLDGYTF.

The chain couples TRBV4-2 to TRBJ2-1, with D tentatively TRBD2 (7 bases). The J call may be mistaken, given a closer DNA end match to TRBJ2-5. In germline, CDR1 is LGHNA, CDR2 YNFKEQ. The CDR3 consists of 14 residues. This chain's CDR3 is CASSQGGGKETQYF. In nucleotides, the CDR3 is TGTGCCAGCAGCCAGGGAGGGGGAAAAGAGACCCAGTACTTC.

This chain connects TRBV7-3 to TRBJ2-2; 8 bases fit TRBD1. Germline loops: CDR1 SGHTA, CDR2 FQGTGA. CDR3 length: 16 residues. V lost 4 bases to trimming and J lost 3 bases; unmatched junction nucleotides: 7. Here the CDR3 reads CASSSSGTGYTGELFF. In DNA form, the CDR3 reads TGTGCCAGCAGCTCCTCCGGGACAGGCTACACCGGGGAGCTGTTTTTT.

Details on this clonotype: This likely comes from a read error, as the CDR3 has no conserved phenylalanine or tryptophan at its end. No DNA is shown, since the ends of the CDR3 on it are uncertain; the CDR3 is the one TCRdb lists. The chain couples TRBV5-1 to TRBJ2-7; the D call in the table, TRBD1, was not verified against the DNA. The CDR3 has 11 residues if both end residues are counted. CDR1 SGHRS and CDR2 YFSETQ come from the germline V gene. CDR3 in amino acids: CASSPKGAETT.

Sample share makes this clonotype medium-sized. This chain uses TRBV7-2 with TRBJ1-2, with 12 bases that match TRBD1. This CDR3 region has 14 residues. CDR1 is SGHTA, CDR2 FQGNSA, per germline. V gave up 8 bases and J gave up 12 bases; unmatched junction bases: 13. The CDR3 region is CASATGTGGPLDTF. The CDR3 nucleotides read TGTGCCAGCGCAACCGGGACAGGGGGCCCCTTGGACACCTTC.

This clonotype rates as hyperexpanded. The chain carries TRBV7-8 and TRBJ2-3; the match to TRBD2 covers 7 bases. The V and J ends lost 3 bases and 4 bases, in that order; junction bases with no gene match: 7. Looked up from germline, CDR1 is SGHVS and CDR2 is FQNEAQ. This CDR3 is built from 15 residues. The CDR3 loop is CASSFRGRGPDTQYF. The CDR3 region has the DNA TGTGCCAGCAGCTTTCGCGGGAGAGGCCCAGATACGCAGTATTTT.

In this sample, this clonotype turned up many times. V usage is TRBV11-2 and J usage is TRBJ2-7, with a possible D match to TRBD1 (5 bases). CDR3 length: 15 amino acids. CDR1 SGHAT and CDR2 FQNNGV come from the germline V gene. V dropped 7 bases and J dropped 0 bases, with 16 bases sitting between them. The CDR3: CASTYGPRGSYEQYF. The CDR3 nucleotides are TGTGCCAGCACCTACGGACCAAGGGGCTCCTACGAGCAGTACTTC.

Remarks on this clonotype: A single base separates this from a much larger clone, so it may be a read error. V is TRBV5-1 and J is TRBJ2-1; tentatively, D is TRBD1 (5 bases). The closer fit of TRBJ2-7 to the DNA end suggests the J call may be wrong. The CDR3 consists of 14 residues. Germline V gives CDR1 SGHRS, CDR2 YFSETQ. The CDR3, as DNA: TGCGCCAGCAGCTTGACAGGAACCAACAATGAGCAGTACTTC. It is translated as CASSLTGTNNEQYF.

This rearrangement joins TRBV6-8 to TRBJ2-7, with D perhaps matching TRBD2 (5 bases). V was cut by 6 bases and J by 6 bases, with 21 bases left in between. The germline V gene has CDR1 MNHGY and CDR2 SAAAGT. This CDR3 has 15 amino acids. CDR3 amino acids: CASSHGGRPPGEQYF. The CDR3 nucleotides read TGTGCCAGCAGCCATGGTGGGAGACCACCCGGCGAGCAGTACTTC.